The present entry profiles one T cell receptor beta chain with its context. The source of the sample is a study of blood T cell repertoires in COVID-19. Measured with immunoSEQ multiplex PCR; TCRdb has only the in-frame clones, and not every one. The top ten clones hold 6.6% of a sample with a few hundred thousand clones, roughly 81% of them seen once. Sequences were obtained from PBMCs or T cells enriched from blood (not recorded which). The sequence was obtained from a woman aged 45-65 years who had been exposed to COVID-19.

The DNA for the CDR3 is TGTGCCAGTAGTATTCAGGGGGGAAAAGCTTTCTTT. Protein: CASSIQGGKAFF. The chain joins TRBV19 to TRBJ1-1; 7 nucleotides agree with TRBD1. The CDR3 covers 12 residues. The germline V gene encodes CDR1 LNHDA and CDR2 SQIVND (reference sequence). The V segment lost 3 bases and the J segment 9 bases; nucleotides outside the gene matches: 4.